This entry lists 32 T cell receptor beta chains sequenced from one sample in a study of cytomegalovirus exposure and HLA in healthy donors. The PCR made use of 60 Vbeta and 13 Jbeta primers. Libraries were prepared by immunoSEQ multiplex PCR; TCRdb keeps only in-frame clonotypes and omits some of them. Of some 150,000 clones listed, about 85% are singletons. Sequenced sample: PBMCs. Every receptor here comes from a woman between 18 and 29 years old in good health and CMV-seronegative.

The rearrangement joins TRBV6-1 to TRBJ2-1, with 8 bases matching TRBD1. V lost 6 bases, J lost 6 bases, and 10 bases stayed unmatched. The CDR3 runs 15 residues. Germline V gene sequence: CDR1 MNHNS, CDR2 SASEGT. The CDR3 nucleotides are TGTGCCAGCAGCGAAATCGGACAGGGCTTCAATGAGCAGTTCTTC. Translation: CASSEIGQGFNEQFF.

This clone was seen only a few times. This chain uses TRBV5-8 with TRBJ2-7, with 7 bases matching TRBD1. The CDR3 has 15 amino acids. Germline CDR1 and CDR2: SGHTS and YDEGEE. The junction had 3 bases not matched to a gene; V was cut back by 0 bases and J by 0 bases. This chain's CDR3 is CASSLDRGSSYEQYF. As DNA, the CDR3 is TGTGCCAGCAGCTTGGACAGGGGTAGCTCCTACGAGCAGTACTTC.

J is TRBJ1-6 and V is TRBV2; D uncertain. The CDR3 is 11 residues long. V lost 6 bases and J 14 bases, leaving 11 bases between the germline ends. Looked up from germline, CDR1 is SNHLY and CDR2 is FYNNEI. Here the CDR3 DNA reads TGTGCCAGCAGCCCTCCCGGGGCCCTCCACTTT. Amino acids: CASSPPGALHF.

The chain carries TRBV4-3 and TRBJ2-2, with D possibly TRBD2 on 6 matching bases. V shed 2 bases and J shed 7 bases, with 20 bases lying between them. CDR1 LGHNA and CDR2 YSLEER come from the germline V gene. The CDR3 has 17 amino acids. As DNA, the CDR3 is TGCGCCAGCAGCCAAAATTTACTAGACTTGGAGGGCGGGGAGCTGTTTTTT. This gives the protein CASSQNLLDLEGGELFF.

This rearrangement joins TRBV5-4 to TRBJ2-7; a weak D match, TRBD2 (7 bases). Between the trimmed V and J ends, which lost 1 base and 7 bases, there was a span of 12 bases. Germline-derived CDR1 and CDR2 are SGHNT and YYREEE (reference sequence). This CDR3 is 13 amino acids long. This CDR3 reads CASSLTRGGEQYF. CDR3 sequence (DNA): TGTGCCAGCAGCTTGACAAGGGGGGGGGAGCAGTACTTC.

The DNA of the CDR3 is TGCAGCGTTGAAGGCCCCGGACAGTGGGAGACCCAGTACTTC. It translates to CSVEGPGQWETQYF. This chain joins TRBV29-1 and TRBJ2-5; D might be TRBD1 (6 bases). V was trimmed by 1 base and J by 5 bases, leaving 14 bases between them. The CDR3 is 14 residues long. The germline V gene encodes CDR1 SQVTM and CDR2 ANQGSEA.

Here the CDR3 DNA reads TGTGCCTGGACTTACCCGGGGAGCTTAGACTATGGCTACACCTTC. Translated, it gives CAWTYPGSLDYGYTF. This chain links TRBV30 with TRBJ1-2; D gene ambiguous. CDR3 length: 15 residues. Germline loops: CDR1 GTSNPN, CDR2 SVGIG (reference sequence). Trimming left V 4 bases short and J 3 bases short, with 18 bases between. Supplemented by reference TRBV30 and TRBJ1-2, the full variable domain reads SQTIHQWPATLVQPVGSPLSLECTVEGTSNPNLYWYRQAAGRGLQLLFYSVGIGQISSEVPQNLSASRPQDRQFILSSKKLLLSDSGFYLCAWTYPGSLDYGYTFGSGTRLTVV.

The rearrangement uses TRBV7-2 and TRBJ2-7; TRBD2 matches 8 bases. The CDR3 has 15 amino acids. With V trimmed by 3 bases and J by 2 bases, 6 bases remained unmatched. The germline V gene encodes CDR1 SGHTA and CDR2 FQGNSA. The CDR3 region has the DNA TGTGCCAGCAGCTTTACTAGCGGAGGAGCCTACGAGCAGTACTTC. The encoded protein is CASSFTSGGAYEQYF.

This chain links TRBV6-6 with TRBJ2-2; D is unclear. Germline CDR1 reads MNHNY; CDR2 reads SVGAGI (reference sequence). This CDR3 contains 12 residues. The ends were cut back, 2 bases at V and 7 bases at J, with 5 bases in the middle. CDR3 nucleotide sequence: TGTGCCAGCAGTTACCAGAACGGGGAGCTGTTTTTT. Translation gives CASSYQNGELFF.

The genes are TRBV6-6 and TRBJ1-6, with D possibly matching TRBD1 (6 bases). Trimming took 5 bases from V and 8 from J, leaving 10 bases between them. Per the germline V gene, CDR1 is MNHNY and CDR2 is SVGAGI (reference sequence). The CDR3 has 13 residues. CDR3 loop: CASSADRDSPLHF. CDR3 coding DNA: TGTGCCAGCAGTGCGGACAGAGATTCACCCCTCCACTTT.

The chain carries TRBV28 and TRBJ2-1; TRBD2 matches at 9 bases. CDR1 MDHEN and CDR2 SYDVKM come from the germline V gene. This CDR3 spans 15 amino acids. V lost 7 bases, J lost 8 bases, and 12 bases stayed unmatched. CDR3 amino acids: CASIPPGLALYEQFF. The CDR3 DNA sequence: TGTGCCAGCATACCCCCGGGACTAGCTCTGTATGAGCAGTTCTTC. Full variable domain (missing parts from reference TRBV28 and TRBJ2-1): DVKVTQSSRYLVKRTGEKVFLECVQDMDHENMFWYRQDPGLGLRLIYFSYDVKMKEKGDIPEGYSVSREKKERFSLILESASTNQTSMYLCASIPPGLALYEQFFGPGTRLTVL.

The chain recombines TRBV28 with TRBJ2-7; D is perhaps TRBD1 (6 bases). Germline CDR1 MDHEN, CDR2 SYDVKM. The CDR3 loop spans 14 amino acids. Trimming removed 8 bases from V and 2 bases from J, with 16 bases in between. CDR3 sequence: CASVRDTSAYEQYF. Here the CDR3 DNA reads TGTGCCAGCGTCCGGGACACTAGTGCCTACGAGCAGTACTTC.

The chain combines TRBV2 with TRBJ2-2; D is ambiguous. CDR3 length: 16 amino acids. Germline CDR1 is SNHLY and CDR2 is FYNNEI. V dropped 1 base and J dropped 0 bases, with 9 bases sitting between them. In DNA form, the CDR3 reads TGTGCCAGCAGTGAAGTTGCGAGATCGAACACCGGGGAGCTGTTTTTT. Amino acids: CASSEVARSNTGELFF.

This clone has only one observation. The J gene is TRBJ2-5, the V gene TRBV5-1; no clear D. CDR3 size: 14 residues. The V gene lost 1 base and the J gene lost 1 base, with 8 bases spanning the gap. Germline CDR1 and CDR2: SGHRS and YFSETQ. CDR3 DNA sequence: TGCGCCAGCAGCTTGCAGGCACCCCAAGAGACCCAGTACTTC. The encoded protein is CASSLQAPQETQYF.

The chain combines TRBV9 with TRBJ2-1; 8 bases match TRBD2. The CDR3 extends over 18 amino acids. The J segment lost 0 bases and the V segment lost 0 bases, leaving 8 bases of the junction unmatched. Germline V lookup: CDR1 SGDLS, CDR2 YYNGEE. In DNA, the CDR3 is TGTGCCAGCAGCGTAGCCCCTAGGCGGGAGGCCTCCTACAATGAGCAGTTCTTC. This translates into CASSVAPRREASYNEQFF.

This chain links TRBV27 with TRBJ2-7, with D possibly TRBD1 on 6 matching bases. In germline, CDR1 is MNHEY, CDR2 SMNVEV (reference sequence). The CDR3 sequence is 13 residues long. Trimming shortened V by 4 bases and J by 4 bases, and 11 bases separated the two germline ends. In nucleotides, the CDR3 is TGTGCCAGCAGTTCCTCTGGGACATACGAGCAGTACTTC. As protein: CASSSSGTYEQYF.

The chain is built from TRBV9 and TRBJ2-7; tentative D call: TRBD1 (7 bases). V lost 0 bases to trimming and J lost 2 bases, with 12 bases between them. The germline V gene encodes CDR1 SGDLS and CDR2 YYNGEE. The CDR3 is made up of 15 amino acids. The CDR3 DNA sequence: TGTGCCAGCAGCGTAGGAGGCAGGGGGGCCTACGAGCAGTACTTC. Its translation: CASSVGGRGAYEQYF. Looking up the rest from reference TRBV9 and TRBJ2-7 gives the full variable domain: DSGVTQTPKHLITATGQRVTLRCSPRSGDLSVYWYQQSLDQGLQFLIQYYNGEERAKGNILERFSAQQFPDLHSELNLSSLELGDSALYFCASSVGGRGAYEQYFGPGTRLTVT.

The chain employs TRBV12-5 and TRBJ2-2, with 8 nucleotides matching TRBD1. Trimming took 3 bases from V and 7 from J; bases not matched to a gene: 10. This CDR3 is built from 16 residues. Germline V gene sequence: CDR1 LGHNT, CDR2 FRNRAP. The CDR3 region is CASGFIQGARHGELFF. CDR3 DNA: TGTGCTAGTGGTTTCATCCAGGGGGCGCGGCACGGGGAGCTGTTTTTT.

The chain has TRBV6-5 and TRBJ1-2; D call uncertain. The CDR3 is 15 amino acids. Germline CDR1 reads MNHEY; CDR2 reads SVGAGI. V lost 5 bases and J lost 3, with 16 bases in between. CDR3 coding DNA: TGTGCCAGCAGTAGACAAGGTGGCCTCTACTATGGCTACACCTTC. It yields the protein CASSRQGGLYYGYTF.

The chain is built from TRBV7-9 and TRBJ2-2; possibly TRBD1 for D (6 bases). Germline CDR1 reads SEHNR; CDR2 reads FQNEAQ (reference sequence). The CDR3 loop spans 13 amino acids. V lost 4 bases, J lost 7 bases, and 10 bases lay in between. For the CDR3, the DNA is TGTGCCAGCAGCTCACAGGGAGACGGGGAGCTGTTTTTT. This encodes CASSSQGDGELFF.

The CDR3 loop is CASSDGGTETQYF. CDR3 nucleotide sequence: TGTGCCAGCAGTGATGGGGGGACGGAGACCCAGTACTTC. The gene calls are TRBV2 and TRBJ2-5, with D tentatively TRBD2 (6 bases). V was trimmed by 3 bases and J by 5 bases, leaving 10 bases between them. Germline lookup yields CDR1 SNHLY and CDR2 FYNNEI. This CDR3 contains 13 residues.

The chain combines TRBV5-1 with TRBJ2-6; a weak D match, TRBD2 (5 bases). The CDR3 has 14 amino acids. Germline-derived CDR1 and CDR2 are SGHRS and YFSETQ. The CDR3 sequence: CATTWGAGANVLTF. The CDR3 DNA follows: TGCGCGACCACGTGGGGAGCTGGGGCCAACGTCCTGACTTTC.

The V call is TRBV19, the J call TRBJ2-7; 7 bases are shared with TRBD2. The V segment lost 2 bases and the J segment 4 bases; nucleotides outside the gene matches: 5. Germline V lookup: CDR1 LNHDA, CDR2 SQIVND (reference sequence). This CDR3 has 14 amino acids. The CDR3 DNA follows: TGTGCCAGTAGTATAAGAGGGACTAAGTACGAGCAGTACTTC. Protein sequence: CASSIRGTKYEQYF.

The J gene is TRBJ1-5, the V gene TRBV30, with D perhaps TRBD1 (5 bases). Per germline, CDR1 GTSNPN and CDR2 SVGIG (reference sequence). The length of the CDR3 is 14 residues. V dropped 4 bases and J dropped 1 base, with 11 bases sitting between them. The CDR3 sequence: CAWTGINSNQPQHF. In DNA form, the CDR3 reads TGTGCCTGGACAGGGATAAACAGCAATCAGCCCCAGCATTTT.

This chain uses TRBV4-2 with TRBJ2-5; D uncertain. The CDR3 extends over 14 amino acids. Germline CDR1 LGHNA, CDR2 YNFKEQ. The V end lost 0 bases, the J end lost 5 bases, and 10 bases lay between the germline ends. CDR3 amino acids: CASSQEALQETQYF. For the CDR3, the DNA is TGTGCCAGCAGCCAAGAGGCGTTACAGGAGACCCAGTACTTC.

The chain is built from TRBV19 and TRBJ2-1; TRBD2 matches 7 bases. In germline, CDR1 is LNHDA, CDR2 SQIVND (reference sequence). Losses at the gene ends were 2 bases for V and 4 bases for J; bases not matched to a gene: 5. The CDR3 runs to 15 residues. This chain's CDR3 is CASSIISGDYNEQFF. The CDR3 bases are TGTGCCAGTAGTATAATAAGCGGGGATTACAATGAGCAGTTCTTC.

This chain joins TRBV5-1 and TRBJ2-7; TRBD2 matches at 12 bases. This CDR3 region has 18 residues. From germline, CDR1 is SGHRS and CDR2 YFSETQ. J lost 4 bases, V lost 3 bases, and 14 bases had no gene match. DNA of the CDR3: TGCGCCAGCAGCTCACCCCCGCTAGCGGGAGGGAAAACTTACGAGCAGTACTTC. Translated, it gives CASSSPPLAGGKTYEQYF.

The chain links TRBV7-2 to TRBJ1-5; no clear D. Per germline, CDR1 SGHTA and CDR2 FQGNSA. Trimming cost V 1 base and J 1 base, with 8 bases left between them. The CDR3 sequence is 15 residues long. The CDR3 is CASSLVTGSNQPQHF. In nucleotides, the CDR3 is TGTGCCAGCAGCTTAGTGACGGGGAGCAATCAGCCCCAGCATTTT. The full variable domain, rest sourced from reference TRBV7-2 and TRBJ1-5, is GAGVSQSPSNKVTEKGKDVELRCDPISGHTALYWYRQSLGQGLEFLIYFQGNSAPDKSGLPSDRFSAERTGGSVSTLTIQRTQQEDSAVYLCASSLVTGSNQPQHFGDGTRLSIL.

The chain uses TRBV29-1 and TRBJ1-1; 8 bases map to TRBD1. Germline assignment: CDR1 SQVTM and CDR2 ANQGSEA. The J segment lost 0 bases and the V segment lost 6 bases, leaving 12 bases of the junction unmatched. CDR3 length: 16 amino acids. The DNA for the CDR3 is TGCAGCGTGAGCCCCCGGGACAGGACTTTGAACACTGAAGCTTTCTTT. Its translation is CSVSPRDRTLNTEAFF.

The rearrangement uses TRBV28 and TRBJ1-4; no definite D call. The CDR3 is made up of 13 amino acids. The V and J ends lost 6 bases and 10 bases respectively, with 15 bases between them. Germline CDR1 MDHEN, CDR2 SYDVKM. This chain's CDR3 is CASSQTSVGKLFF. Written as DNA, the CDR3 is TGTGCCAGCAGCCAGACTTCGGTCGGAAAACTGTTTTTT. The variable domain in full, completed from reference TRBV28 and TRBJ1-4, reads DVKVTQSSRYLVKRTGEKVFLECVQDMDHENMFWYRQDPGLGLRLIYFSYDVKMKEKGDIPEGYSVSREKKERFSLILESASTNQTSMYLCASSQTSVGKLFFGSGTQLSVL.

This sequence joins TRBV4-2 and TRBJ1-2, with 7 bases identical to TRBD1. This CDR3 is built from 16 residues. J gave up 1 base and V 2 bases, and 7 bases lay outside the gene matches. The germline V gene encodes CDR1 LGHNA and CDR2 YNFKEQ. The CDR3 reads CASSQRGQGFNYGYTF. The CDR3 coding sequence is TGTGCCAGCAGCCAAAGGGGGCAGGGTTTTAACTATGGCTACACCTTC.

The chain has TRBV19 and TRBJ1-6; 7 nucleotides line up with TRBD1. The CDR3 sequence is 15 residues long. Per the germline V gene, CDR1 is LNHDA and CDR2 is SQIVND (reference sequence). Unmatched junction bases numbered 6, after V lost 6 bases and J lost 4 bases. Here the CDR3 reads CASSDGTDYNSPLHF. The CDR3 DNA sequence: TGTGCCAGTAGCGACGGGACAGATTATAATTCACCCCTCCACTTT.